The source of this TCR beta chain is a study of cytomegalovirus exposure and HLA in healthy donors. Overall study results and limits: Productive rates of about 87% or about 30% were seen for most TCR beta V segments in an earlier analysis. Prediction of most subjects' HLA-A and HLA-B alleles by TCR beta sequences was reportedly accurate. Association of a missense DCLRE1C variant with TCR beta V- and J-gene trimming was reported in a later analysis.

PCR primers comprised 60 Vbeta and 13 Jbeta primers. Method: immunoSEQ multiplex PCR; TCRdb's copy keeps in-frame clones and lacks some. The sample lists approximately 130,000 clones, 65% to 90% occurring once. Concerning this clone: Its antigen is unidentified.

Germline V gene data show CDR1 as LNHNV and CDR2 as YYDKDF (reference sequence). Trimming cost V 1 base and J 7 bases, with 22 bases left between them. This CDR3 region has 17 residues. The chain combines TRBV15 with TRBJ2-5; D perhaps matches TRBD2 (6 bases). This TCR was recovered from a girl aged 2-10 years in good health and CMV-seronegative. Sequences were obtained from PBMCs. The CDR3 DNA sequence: TGTGCCACCAGCAGAGGGCGGCCGGGAGACCCTCGCCGGACCCAGTACTTC. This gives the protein CATSRGRPGDPRRTQYF.